The rows below give T cell receptor beta chains drawn from one sample of a study of blood T cell repertoires in COVID-19. Sequenced by immunoSEQ multiplex PCR; TCRdb stores in-frame clones only, minus some. This table has around 260,000 clones, about 85% appearing once. Sequenced material: peripheral blood. These receptor sequences come from a man in his 60s who had recovered from COVID-19. Both conserved end residues are part of each CDR3. The order of the fields is clone size, D gene, J gene, CDR3 length, V gene, CDR3 protein, CDR3 DNA. D genes are given only for firm matches. Some rows mark clone size as missing; the rest say once, few, many or name a class of expanded clone.

size: -; D: -; J: TRBJ1-3; length: 16; V: TRBV6-5; CDR3: CASSYSRSPSGNTIYF; DNA: TGTGCCAGCAGTTACTCGAGAAGTCCTTCTGGAAACACCATATATTTT
size: once; D: -; J: TRBJ1-2; length: 14; V: TRBV27; CDR3: CASSLGRAHYGYTF; DNA: TGTGCCAGCAGTTTGGGGAGGGCTCACTATGGCTACACCTTC
size: few; D: TRBD2; J: TRBJ2-1; length: 14; V: TRBV6-6; CDR3: CASSIGTSNNEQFF; DNA: TGTGCCAGCAGTATCGGGACTAGCAACAATGAGCAGTTCTTC
size: -; D: TRBD2; J: TRBJ2-1; length: 12; V: TRBV9; CDR3: CASGMGLAGRFF; DNA: TGTGCCAGCGGTATGGGACTAGCGGGCCGGTTCTTC
size: -; D: -; J: TRBJ2-7; length: 15; V: TRBV28; CDR3: CASRASRTVIYEQYF; DNA: TGTGCCAGCAGGGCTTCAAGGACAGTGATATACGAGCAGTACTTC
size: -; D: -; J: TRBJ2-2; length: 16; V: TRBV11-2; CDR3: CASSLWGGTGTGELFF; DNA: TGTGCCAGCAGCTTATGGGGAGGAACGGGCACCGGGGAGCTGTTTTTT
size: -; D: TRBD1; J: TRBJ1-5; length: 14; V: TRBV6-5; CDR3: CASSYRQGSQPQHF; DNA: TGTGCCAGCAGTTACCGACAGGGGTCTCAGCCCCAGCATTTT
size: few; D: TRBD1; J: TRBJ2-2; length: 16; V: TRBV5-1; CDR3: CASSFARQGGAGELFF; DNA: TGCGCCAGCAGCTTTGCACGACAGGGGGGAGCCGGGGAGCTGTTTTTT
size: -; D: TRBD1; J: TRBJ1-3; length: 17; V: TRBV18; CDR3: CASSPRAGGASGNTIYF; DNA: TGTGCCAGCTCACCACGGGCAGGGGGCGCCTCTGGAAACACCATATATTTT
size: few; D: -; J: TRBJ1-2; length: 13; V: TRBV29-1; CDR3: CSVELQPHYGYTF; DNA: TGCAGCGTTGAGCTACAGCCCCACTATGGCTACACCTTC
size: -; D: -; J: TRBJ1-4; length: 14; V: TRBV7-8; CDR3: CASSLQAYNEKLFF; DNA: TGTGCCAGCAGCTTACAGGCTTATAATGAAAAACTGTTTTTT
size: -; D: TRBD1; J: TRBJ2-1; length: 15; V: TRBV6-4; CDR3: CASSEFGTGYNEQFF; DNA: TGTGCCAGCAGTGAATTTGGGACAGGATACAATGAGCAGTTCTTC
size: few; D: TRBD1; J: TRBJ1-2; length: 12; V: TRBV7-8; CDR3: CASGDRAGGYTF; DNA: TGTGCCAGCGGCGACAGGGCGGGAGGCTACACCTTC